The rows below give T cell receptor beta chains drawn from one sample of a study of a mutant IDH1 vaccine in newly diagnosed glioma. Generated by immunoSEQ multiplex PCR, the TCRdb table keeps only in-frame clones and is missing some. The repertoire consists of about 67,000 clones, with approximately 82% occurring once and the leading ten covering about 4.5%. Specimen: peripheral blood mononuclear cells (PBMCs), collected from a glioma patient treated with radiotherapy, temozolomide or both. Receptors originate from a woman aged 18-30 years with glioma. Some clones in this sample may be carry-over from other donors' samples. Each CDR3 is given with its conserved first and last residue. A D gene is named only where the DNA matches it firmly. A clone size is listed for some rows: how often the clone was seen (once, few, many), or a class if it is expanded.

v_call	d_call	clone_size	j_call	cdr3_aa	cdr3_nt
TRBV7-9	-	-	TRBJ2-2	CASSPTNTGELFF	TGTGCCAGCAGCCCAACGAACACCGGGGAGCTGTTTTTT
TRBV5-1	-	-	TRBJ1-1	CASSLEKSVTEAFF	TGCGCCAGCAGCTTGGAGAAGTCGGTGACTGAAGCTTTCTTT
TRBV30	-	few	TRBJ1-1	CAWSLLNTEAFF	TGTGCCTGGAGTCTATTGAACACTGAAGCTTTCTTT
TRBV14	TRBD2	-	TRBJ2-1	CASSQRLAVNEQFF	TGTGCCAGCAGCCAAAGACTAGCGGTCAATGAGCAGTTCTTC
TRBV27	-	-	TRBJ2-7	CASRGMEQYF	TGTGCCAGCAGAGGGATGGAGCAGTACTTC
TRBV5-4	-	-	TRBJ1-4	CASSLIGTGDEKLFF	TGTGCCAGCAGCTTAATCGGGACGGGCGATGAAAAACTGTTTTTT
TRBV5-1	TRBD1	-	TRBJ1-2	CASSPGTANYGYTF	TGCGCCAGCAGCCCCGGGACAGCTAACTATGGCTACACCTTC
TRBV25-1	-	-	TRBJ2-1	CASSEEGSSYNEQFF	TGTGCCAGCAGTGAAGAGGGTAGCTCCTACAATGAGCAGTTCTTC
TRBV5-1	-	-	TRBJ1-2	CASSLAGSYYGYTF	TGCGCCAGCAGCTTGGCCGGCAGTTACTATGGCTACACCTTC
TRBV10-2	TRBD1	once	TRBJ1-2	CASRTGTGNDYGYTF	TGCGCCAGCAGGACCGGGACAGGGAACGACTATGGCTACACCTTC
TRBV10-2	-	-	TRBJ2-2	CASSETVRGTGELFF	TGCGCCAGCAGTGAGACAGTCAGAGGTACCGGGGAGCTGTTTTTT
TRBV19	-	-	TRBJ1-5	CASSIGGAVQHF	TGTGCCAGTAGTATAGGCGGAGCAGTCCAGCATTTT
TRBV2	TRBD2	-	TRBJ2-1	CASRLAGRWEQFF	TGTGCCAGCAGACTAGCGGGGCGTTGGGAGCAGTTCTTC
TRBV7-9	-	-	TRBJ1-1	CANRVVGPDTEAFF	TGTGCCAACAGGGTGGTAGGACCTGACACTGAAGCTTTCTTT
TRBV5-4	-	-	TRBJ1-1	CASSAGLDAFF	TGTGCCAGCAGCGCGGGTCTGGACGCTTTCTTT
TRBV7-3	TRBD1	-	TRBJ2-7	CASSEGGGYEQYF	TGTGCCAGCAGCGAAGGGGGCGGCTACGAGCAGTACTTC
TRBV10-3	TRBD2	-	TRBJ2-1	CAIDSGRGDEQFF	TGTGCCATTGATAGCGGGAGGGGGGATGAGCAGTTCTTC
TRBV18	TRBD2	-	TRBJ2-7	CASSPSSGGAHRGEQYF	TGTGCCAGCTCACCCTCTAGCGGGGGGGCCCACAGAGGCGAGCAGTACTTC
TRBV6-1	-	-	TRBJ1-5	CASRQGFGNQPQHF	TGTGCCAGCAGGCAGGGCTTTGGCAATCAGCCCCAGCATTTT
TRBV5-6	-	-	TRBJ1-1	CASRGSGYTEAFF	TGTGCCAGCCGGGGCTCGGGCTACACTGAAGCTTTCTTT
TRBV14	-	-	TRBJ1-2	CASSQVGGGYTF	TGTGCCAGCAGCCAAGTGGGGGGCGGCTACACCTTC
TRBV5-4	-	once	TRBJ2-3	CASSLEVSRPGTDTQYF	TGTGCCAGCAGCTTGGAGGTATCCCGCCCTGGCACAGATACGCAGTATTTT
TRBV30	TRBD1	-	TRBJ2-7	CAWSNYRGRYEQYF	TGTGCCTGGAGCAACTACAGGGGCCGCTACGAGCAGTACTTC
TRBV5-8	TRBD2	-	TRBJ2-7	CASSLGGGYPYEQYF	TGTGCCAGCAGCTTGGGGGGAGGGTACCCCTACGAGCAGTACTTC
TRBV9	-	once	TRBJ2-1	CASSGKEQFF	TGTGCCAGCAGCGGCAAAGAGCAGTTCTTC
TRBV27	-	-	TRBJ2-7	CASTPRGSYEQYF	TGTGCCAGCACCCCCAGGGGATCCTACGAGCAGTACTTC
TRBV27	TRBD2	-	TRBJ2-1	CASSLPSGGDNEQFF	TGTGCCAGCAGTTTACCCAGCGGGGGAGACAATGAGCAGTTCTTC
TRBV7-3	-	-	TRBJ1-4	CASSQGGGGLEKLFF	TGTGCCAGCAGCCAAGGGGGGGGCGGACTTGAAAAACTGTTTTTT
TRBV19	-	-	TRBJ2-2	CATTRLTANTGELFF	TGTGCCACCACGAGACTGACAGCGAACACCGGGGAGCTGTTTTTT
TRBV5-5	-	-	TRBJ2-3	CASSLDRSTDTQYF	TGTGCCAGCAGCTTGGACAGAAGCACAGATACGCAGTATTTT
TRBV6-5	TRBD2	-	TRBJ2-1	CASSGSGRLYNEQFF	TGTGCCAGCAGCGGGAGCGGGAGGCTTTACAATGAGCAGTTCTTC
TRBV7-2	TRBD1	-	TRBJ1-3	CASSQGQHVHF	TGTGCCAGCAGCCAGGGACAGCATGTTCATTTT
TRBV19	-	once	TRBJ2-7	CASSIETGRRYEQYF	TGTGCCAGTAGTATAGAAACCGGACGCCGCTACGAGCAGTACTTC
TRBV6-6	TRBD2	-	TRBJ2-5	CASSWGGAGETQYF	TGTGCCAGCAGCTGGGGGGGAGCGGGGGAGACCCAGTACTTC
TRBV20-1	-	-	TRBJ1-5	CSATVTSKIVF	TGCAGTGCGACCGTCACCTCAAAAATTGTTTTT
TRBV5-1	TRBD1	-	TRBJ1-4	CASSLAPGGANEKLFF	TGCGCCAGCAGCTTGGCCCCAGGGGGCGCGAATGAAAAACTGTTTTTT
TRBV28	-	-	TRBJ2-3	CASSFAGDTTSTDTQYF	TGTGCCAGCAGTTTTGCCGGGGACACCACTAGCACAGATACGCAGTATTTT
TRBV5-5	-	once	TRBJ2-7	CASSPAKGGHYEQYF	TGTGCCAGCAGCCCCGCCAAGGGGGGGCATTACGAGCAGTACTTC
TRBV29-1	-	-	TRBJ2-3	CSLLNPIITDTQYF	TGCAGCCTCCTCAACCCGATCATCACAGATACGCAGTATTTT
TRBV5-1	TRBD1	once	TRBJ1-5	CASSLNGQGDQPQHF	TGCGCCAGCAGCTTGAATGGTCAGGGGGATCAGCCCCAGCATTTT
TRBV29-1	-	-	TRBJ1-1	CSVESRANTEAFF	TGCAGCGTTGAGTCCAGGGCGAACACTGAAGCTTTCTTT
TRBV20-1	-	few	TRBJ1-4	CSAYSEGLFF	TGCAGTGCGTACAGTGAAGGGCTGTTTTTT
TRBV6-5	TRBD1	-	TRBJ2-7	CASRGTGSSYEQYF	TGTGCCAGCAGGGGGACAGGGAGCTCCTACGAGCAGTACTTC
TRBV6-5	-	-	TRBJ1-4	CASSYSGGGEKLFF	TGTGCCAGCAGTTACTCCGGGGGTGGTGAAAAACTGTTTTTT
TRBV5-8	-	once	TRBJ1-2	CASSLEGRYGYTF	TGTGCCAGCAGCTTGGAGGGAAGGTATGGCTACACCTTC
TRBV2	-	-	TRBJ1-2	CASSTGTLGYGYTF	TGTGCCAGCAGTACAGGGACATTGGGCTATGGCTACACCTTC
TRBV5-4	-	-	TRBJ1-4	CASSREHEKLFF	TGTGCCAGCAGCCGAGAGCATGAAAAACTGTTTTTT
TRBV5-6	-	-	TRBJ2-2	CASSLATGELFF	TGTGCCAGCAGTCTCGCGACCGGGGAGCTGTTTTTT
TRBV27	-	once	TRBJ2-7	CATIGTATYEQYF	TGTGCCACCATCGGGACGGCCACCTACGAGCAGTACTTC
TRBV13	-	-	TRBJ2-5	CASSPRGGELQETQYF	TGTGCCAGCAGCCCGAGGGGGGGGGAACTTCAAGAGACCCAGTACTTC
TRBV2	TRBD2	-	TRBJ2-5	CASSSGLAGGVRETQYF	TGTGCCAGCAGTTCGGGACTAGCGGGAGGGGTACGAGAGACCCAGTACTTC